The 8 T cell receptor beta chains below come from one sample, sequenced in a study of beta chain features in type 1 diabetes. Sequenced material consisted of expressed TCRB transcripts (all of the isolated RNA was reverse transcribed). Assay used: immunoSEQ multiplex PCR; TCRdb lists only in-frame clones, some missing. The sample holds 600,000 to 650,000 clones, roughly 16% seen once. Sequenced material: naive CD4+ T cells from blood. The receptors here all came from a man aged 18 to 29 in good health.

In this sample, this clone turned up a few times. This rearrangement joins TRBV29-1 to TRBJ2-7; TRBD1 agrees at 10 bases. CDR1 and CDR2 (germline): SQVTM, ANQGSEA. This CDR3 contains 12 residues. The junction had 14 bases not matched to a gene; V was cut back by 8 bases and J by 13 bases. CDR3 protein: CSFLDRGLTIYF. CDR3 DNA sequence: TGCAGCTTCCTTGACAGGGGGCTTACGATTTACTTC.

This clone appeared once. The rearrangement links TRBV1 to TRBJ2-1; the D call TRBD1 from the table was never checked on the DNA. TRBV1 is a recognized pseudogene. This CDR3 contains 17 residues. In DNA form, the CDR3 reads TGCACCAGCAGCCACGAGCAACCTGGGACAACCGACGGAAAGCAGTTCTTC. This gives the protein CTSSHEQPGTTDGKQFF.

This clone has a handful of counts. This CDR3 is CASSLQYQETQYF. The DNA of the CDR3 is TGTGCCAGCAGCTTACAGTACCAAGAGACCCAGTACTTC. The chain couples TRBV7-6 to TRBJ2-5; D unresolved. The CDR3 has 13 residues. The V gene lost 2 bases and the J gene lost 0 bases, with 4 bases spanning the gap. Germline CDR1 SGHVS, CDR2 FNYEAQ.

This clone was found a few times. V usage is TRBV9 and J usage is TRBJ2-2; maybe TRBD1 (6 bases). This CDR3 is built from 15 residues. Germline V gives CDR1 SGDLS, CDR2 YYNGEE. The V and J ends lost 3 bases and 3 bases respectively, with 12 bases between them. CDR3 region: CASSAGNRDTGELFF. DNA of the CDR3: TGTGCCAGCAGCGCAGGTAACAGGGACACCGGGGAGCTGTTTTTT. Supplemented by reference TRBV9 and TRBJ2-2, the full variable domain reads DSGVTQTPKHLITATGQRVTLRCSPRSGDLSVYWYQQSLDQGLQFLIQYYNGEERAKGNILERFSAQQFPDLHSELNLSSLELGDSALYFCASSAGNRDTGELFFGEGSRLTVL.

The chain links TRBV19 to TRBJ2-3; a weak D match, TRBD2 (5 bases). The CDR3 runs to 15 residues. Germline V gives CDR1 LNHDA, CDR2 SQIVND (reference sequence). V was cut by 4 bases and J by 0 bases, with 11 bases left in between. CDR3 in amino acids: CASSNYWTSTDTQYF. The CDR3 DNA sequence: TGTGCCAGTAGTAACTACTGGACTAGCACAGATACGCAGTATTTT.

Only a few counts were recorded for this clone. The J gene is TRBJ1-2, the V gene TRBV4-2; D is unclear. V was cut by 4 bases and J by 8 bases, with 14 bases left in between. This CDR3 comprises 13 residues. Germline V gene sequence: CDR1 LGHNA, CDR2 YNFKEQ. The CDR3 nucleotides are TGTGCCAGCAGCCCGAGCGGGATTTGGGGCTACACCTTC. It translates to CASSPSGIWGYTF.

This sequence joins TRBV5-1 and TRBJ2-3; D remains ambiguous. The CDR3 loop spans 11 amino acids. V dropped 7 bases and J dropped 3 bases, with 6 bases sitting between them. CDR1 is SGHRS, CDR2 YFSETQ, per germline. CDR3 DNA sequence: TGCGCCAGCGGCCAAACAGATACGCAGTATTTT. Translating gives CASGQTDTQYF.

On this clone itself: Other nucleotide sequences from this sample produce the same CDR3. The rearrangement uses TRBV15 and TRBJ2-7; D gene unclear. CDR3 size: 13 residues. Germline assignment: CDR1 LNHNV and CDR2 YYDKDF (reference sequence). V shed 0 bases and J shed 4 bases, with 7 bases lying between them. The CDR3 coding sequence is TGTGCCACCAGCAGAGATCTCCCTTACGAGCAGTACTTC. It yields the protein CATSRDLPYEQYF.